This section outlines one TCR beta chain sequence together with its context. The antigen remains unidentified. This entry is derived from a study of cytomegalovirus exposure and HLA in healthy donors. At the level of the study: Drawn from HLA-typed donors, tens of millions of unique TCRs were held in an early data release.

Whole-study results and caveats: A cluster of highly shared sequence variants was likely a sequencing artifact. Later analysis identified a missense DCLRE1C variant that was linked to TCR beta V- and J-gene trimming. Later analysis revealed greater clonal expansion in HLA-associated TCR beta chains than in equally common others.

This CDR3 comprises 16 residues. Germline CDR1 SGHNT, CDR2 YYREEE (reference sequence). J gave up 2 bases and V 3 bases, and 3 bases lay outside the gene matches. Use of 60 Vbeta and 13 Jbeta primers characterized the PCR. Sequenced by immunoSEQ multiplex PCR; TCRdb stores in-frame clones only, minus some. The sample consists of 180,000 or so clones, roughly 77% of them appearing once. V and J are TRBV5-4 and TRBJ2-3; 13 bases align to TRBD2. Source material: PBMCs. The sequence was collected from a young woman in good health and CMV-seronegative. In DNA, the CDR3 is TGTGCCAGCAGCTGGGGACTAGCGGGGCTCACAGATACGCAGTATTTT. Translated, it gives CASSWGLAGLTDTQYF.